The clone carrying this T cell receptor (beta chain) was counted many times. Its antigen is not identified. cDNA synthesis was performed by 5'RACE with 10-nucleotide random UMIs. TCRdb called the 5' RACE reads again in MiXCR, with one record for every CDR3 protein. The sample includes about 24,000 distinct CDR3 sequences, roughly an eighth of them seen just once. Germline assignment: CDR1 MDHEN and CDR2 SYDVKM. The CDR3 is made up of 15 amino acids. V gave up 4 bases and J gave up 4 bases; unmatched junction bases: 8. The data originate from a study of neurological immune-mediated disorders. Whole-study results and caveats: No sharing of CDR3 amino acid sequences was observed among expanded clones across subjects, suggesting private repertoires in all groups. Falling below healthy controls, multiple sclerosis showed the least TCR clonal expansion, while HTLV-1-associated myelopathy showed the most.

Unsorted libraries were derived from 2 million PBMCs stored at -80 C. The gene calls are TRBV28 and TRBJ2-5; 8 positions match TRBD2. The sequenced material came from PBMCs. The source of this sequence is a woman aged 40 to 50 with HTLV-1-associated myelopathy (HAM/TSP). The chain's CDR3 is CASSSRGGKGETQYF. The CDR3 coding sequence is TGTGCCAGCAGTTCTCGGGGGGGCAAGGGAGAGACCCAGTACTTC.